One sample yielded the 18 T cell receptor beta chains listed below, sequenced in a study of cytomegalovirus exposure and HLA in healthy donors listed by TCRdb under 2017. Receptor libraries were prepared by the immunoSEQ multiplex PCR assay. The multiplex PCR relied on a mix of 60 forward primers for TCR Vbeta segments and 13 reverse primers for TCR Jbeta segments. TCRdb took over this immuneACCESS table, retaining in-frame rearrangements with V and J assigned. Such tables are incomplete; in checked studies, under half of the missing clones stem from an unresolved V gene, and the remainder is unexplained. This sample comprises more than 80,000 clones, over 80% of them detected only once. The ten largest account for under 4% of the sample. Sequenced material: PBMCs. The receptors come from a female donor in good health and CMV-seropositive.

The chain links TRBV9 to TRBJ2-5; TRBD2 matches at 7 bases. The last part of the DNA fits TRBJ2-7 better; the J call may be wrong. The germline CDR1 and CDR2 sequences are SGDLS and YYNGEE. The CDR3 sequence is 14 residues long. The DNA for the CDR3 is TGTGCCAGCAGCGCCGGGGGGTTTACCTACGAGCAGTACTTC. This gives the protein CASSAGGFTYEQYF.

This CDR3 is CASSLDTNTEAFF. DNA of the CDR3: TGTGCCAGCAGCTTGGACACGAACACTGAAGCTTTCTTT. This chain links TRBV5-4 with TRBJ1-1; D is ambiguous. Trimming shortened V by 0 bases and J by 1 base, and 4 bases separated the two germline ends. The CDR3 contains 13 residues. Germline loops: CDR1 SGHNT, CDR2 YYREEE (reference sequence).

The CDR3 reads CSVEDNGDEQYF. Here the CDR3 DNA reads TGCAGCGTTGAAGATAACGGGGACGAGCAGTACTTC. This chain links TRBV29-1 with TRBJ2-7, with TRBD2 as a possible D gene (5 bases). V shed 0 bases and J shed 5 bases, with 8 bases lying between them. The CDR3 extends over 12 amino acids. Germline values: CDR1 SQVTM, CDR2 ANQGSEA.

The CDR3 here is CASSATDRGGTGELFF. CDR3 nucleotides: TGTGCCAGCAGCGCTACCGACAGGGGAGGGACCGGGGAGCTGTTTTTT. J is TRBJ2-2 and V is TRBV11-3, with a weak D call TRBD1 (8 bases). V was cut by 5 bases and J by 5 bases, with 18 bases left in between. Germline V gene lookup returns CDR1 SGHNT and CDR2 YENEEA. The CDR3 runs 16 residues.

The chain has TRBV4-1 and TRBJ2-7; TRBD2 aligns across 7 bases. The CDR3 runs to 16 residues. The V gene's germline CDR1 is MGHRA and CDR2 YSYEKL. V lost 4 bases, J lost 4 bases, and 13 bases stayed unmatched. CDR3 nucleotides: TGCGCCAGCAGCCGATCGTGGGGCGGGAGTGGGTACGAGCAGTACTTC. Amino acid sequence: CASSRSWGGSGYEQYF.

The gene calls are TRBV27 and TRBJ1-2, with D maybe TRBD1 (6 bases). V was cut by 6 bases and J by 6 bases, with 14 bases left in between. Germline V lookup: CDR1 MNHEY, CDR2 SMNVEV (reference sequence). The length of the CDR3 is 13 residues. The CDR3 DNA reads as TGTGCCAGCAGCCCACAGGGACGGAATGGCTACACCTTC. Protein sequence: CASSPQGRNGYTF.

This clone was counted once. The chain uses TRBV7-9 and TRBJ1-1; 10 bases align to TRBD1. CDR1 is SEHNR and CDR2 is FQNEAQ in the germline V gene (reference sequence). With 5 bases clipped from V and 5 bases from J, the junction kept 8 bases outside the gene matches. This CDR3 contains 15 residues. The CDR3 bases are TGTGCCAGCAGCACGCGACAGGGGGCAAAGACTGAAGCTTTCTTT. As protein: CASSTRQGAKTEAFF.

The CDR3 spells CASSQVGQGDNEQFF. The DNA of the CDR3 is TGTGCCAGCAGCCAAGTGGGACAGGGAGACAATGAGCAGTTCTTC. The chain recombines TRBV4-2 with TRBJ2-1; 9 bases line up with TRBD1. Germline V lookup: CDR1 LGHNA, CDR2 YNFKEQ. The junction had 3 bases not matched to a gene; V was cut back by 1 base and J by 5 bases. This CDR3 has 15 residues.

This chain connects TRBV19 to TRBJ2-5, with TRBD1 identical over 8 bases. In germline, CDR1 is LNHDA, CDR2 SQIVND (reference sequence). The CDR3 sequence is 16 residues long. Trimming at V came to 5 bases and at J to 2 bases, leaving 10 bases not matched to a gene. The CDR3 region has the DNA TGTGCCAGTAGTCCCGGGACAGGAGGAAAACAAGAGACCCAGTACTTC. Protein: CASSPGTGGKQETQYF.

CDR3 sequence (DNA): TGTGCCAGCACGCGACAGGGGGGCTCCAATGAGCAGTTCTTC. This codes for CASTRQGGSNEQFF. V is TRBV28 and J is TRBJ2-1, with 9 nucleotides matching TRBD1. This CDR3 is built from 14 residues. Germline V gene lookup returns CDR1 MDHEN and CDR2 SYDVKM. V lost 7 bases and J lost 6; bases outside the gene matches: 7.

The genes are TRBV13 and TRBJ2-7; D might be TRBD1 (7 bases). V dropped 5 bases and J dropped 2 bases, with 16 bases sitting between them. From germline, CDR1 is PRHDT and CDR2 FYEKMQ (reference sequence). This CDR3 spans 15 amino acids. DNA for the CDR3: TGTGCCAGCAGCAGAGACAGGGAGGCTACCTACGAGCAGTACTTC. Its protein is CASSRDREATYEQYF.

The CDR3 sequence is CASSYSRGSSGNTIYF. DNA for the CDR3: TGTGCCAGCAGTTACTCGAGGGGGAGCTCTGGAAACACCATATATTTT. The rearrangement links TRBV6-6 to TRBJ1-3, with D maybe TRBD1 (6 bases). The CDR3 consists of 16 residues. Germline CDR1 MNHNY, CDR2 SVGAGI (reference sequence). The V end lost 0 bases, the J end lost 0 bases, and 9 bases lay between the germline ends.

This clone was seen a few times. This sequence joins TRBV15 and TRBJ1-2; no clear D. The CDR3 extends over 12 amino acids. The germline CDR1 and CDR2 sequences are LNHNV and YYDKDF (reference sequence). V dropped 6 bases and J dropped 8 bases, with 13 bases sitting between them. Here the CDR3 reads CATSAPFLGYTF. In nucleotides, the CDR3 is TGTGCCACCAGTGCGCCATTCCTCGGCTACACCTTC.

This sequence joins TRBV27 and TRBJ2-7; possibly TRBD2 for D (7 bases). CDR3 size: 13 residues. Germline V gene sequence: CDR1 MNHEY, CDR2 SMNVEV (reference sequence). The V end lost 1 base, the J end lost 7 bases, and 11 bases lay between the germline ends. The CDR3 sequence is CASSLLRGGEQYF. The CDR3 DNA follows: TGTGCCAGCAGTTTATTAAGGGGGGGGGAGCAGTACTTC.

The chain recombines TRBV5-6 with TRBJ2-5, with D possibly being TRBD1 (6 bases). CDR3 size: 16 residues. Trimming took 3 bases from V and 1 from J, leaving 16 bases between them. CDR1 and CDR2 (germline): SGHDT, YYEEEE. CDR3 protein: CASSSPNRGSQETQYF. The CDR3 DNA sequence: TGTGCCAGCAGCTCGCCGAATAGGGGGTCCCAAGAGACCCAGTACTTC. Full variable domain (rest looked up from reference TRBV5-6 and TRBJ2-5): DAGVTQSPTHLIKTRGQQVTLRCSPKSGHDTVSWYQQALGQGPQFIFQYYEEEERQRGNFPDRFSGHQFPNYSSELNVNALLLGDSALYLCASSSPNRGSQETQYFGPGTRLLVL.

This clone was detected once. The chain links TRBV5-1 to TRBJ1-2, with D unclear. In germline, CDR1 is SGHRS, CDR2 YFSETQ. The CDR3 sequence is 16 residues long. V was cut by 1 base and J by 0 bases, with 13 bases left in between. For the CDR3, the DNA is TGCGCCAGCAGCTTGACAGTTACCCTTACTAACTATGGCTACACCTTC. It translates to CASSLTVTLTNYGYTF.

V and J are TRBV7-9 and TRBJ2-7; the match to TRBD1 covers 7 bases. With 2 bases clipped from V and 12 bases from J, the junction kept 13 bases outside the gene matches. From germline, CDR1 is SEHNR and CDR2 FQNEAQ (reference sequence). The length of the CDR3 is 14 residues. CDR3 bases: TGTGCCAGCAGCTTAACGCACAGGGGAGCTGGATGGTACTTC. Amino acid sequence: CASSLTHRGAGWYF. Complete variable domain (other parts from reference TRBV7-9 and TRBJ2-7): DTGVSQNPRHKITKRGQNVTFRCDPISEHNRLYWYRQTLGQGPEFLTYFQNEAQLEKSRLLSDRFSAERPKGSFSTLEIQRTEQGDSAMYLCASSLTHRGAGWYFGPGTRLTVT.

The J gene is TRBJ2-3, the V gene TRBV27; 14 bases align to TRBD2. The junction had 5 bases not matched to a gene; V was cut back by 5 bases and J by 4 bases. The V gene's germline CDR1 is MNHEY and CDR2 SMNVEV (reference sequence). The CDR3 consists of 16 residues. CDR3 bases: TGTGCCAGCAGTCAGGGACTAGCGGGAGACGCAGATACGCAGTATTTT. Protein product: CASSQGLAGDADTQYF.